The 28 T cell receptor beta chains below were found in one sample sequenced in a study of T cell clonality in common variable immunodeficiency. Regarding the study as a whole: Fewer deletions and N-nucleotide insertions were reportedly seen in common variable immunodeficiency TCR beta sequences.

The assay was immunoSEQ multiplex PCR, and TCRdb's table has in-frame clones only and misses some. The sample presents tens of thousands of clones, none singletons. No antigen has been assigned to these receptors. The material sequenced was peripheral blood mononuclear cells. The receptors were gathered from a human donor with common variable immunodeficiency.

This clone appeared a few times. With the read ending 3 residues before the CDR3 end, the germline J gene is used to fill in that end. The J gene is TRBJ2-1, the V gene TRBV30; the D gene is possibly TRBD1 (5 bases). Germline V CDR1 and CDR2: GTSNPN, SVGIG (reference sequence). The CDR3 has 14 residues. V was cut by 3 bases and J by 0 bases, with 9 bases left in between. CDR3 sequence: CAWSIDSSYNEQFF. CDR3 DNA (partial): TGTGCCTGGAGCATAGACAGCTCCTACAATGAG.

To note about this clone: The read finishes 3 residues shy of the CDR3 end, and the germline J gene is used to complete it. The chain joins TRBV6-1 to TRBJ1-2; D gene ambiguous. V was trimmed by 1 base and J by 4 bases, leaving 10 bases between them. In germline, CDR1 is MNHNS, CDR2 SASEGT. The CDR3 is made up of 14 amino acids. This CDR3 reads CASSEVGTRYGYTF. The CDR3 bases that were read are TGTGCCAGCAGTGAAGTGGGCACCCGCTATGGC.

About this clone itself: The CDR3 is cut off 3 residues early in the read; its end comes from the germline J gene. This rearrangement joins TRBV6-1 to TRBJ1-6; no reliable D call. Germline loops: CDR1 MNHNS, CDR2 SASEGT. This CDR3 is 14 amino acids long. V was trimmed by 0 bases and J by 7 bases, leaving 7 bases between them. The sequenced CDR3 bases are TGTGCCAGCAGTGAAGCGTGGCAGAATTCACCC. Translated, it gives CASSEAWQNSP. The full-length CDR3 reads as CASSEAWQNSPLHF.

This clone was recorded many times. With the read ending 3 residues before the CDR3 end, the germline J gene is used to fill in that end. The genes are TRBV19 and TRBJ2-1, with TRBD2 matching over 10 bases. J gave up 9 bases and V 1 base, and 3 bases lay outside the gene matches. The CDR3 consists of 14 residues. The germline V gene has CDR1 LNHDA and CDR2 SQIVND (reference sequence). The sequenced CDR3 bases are TGTGCCAGTAGTATAGCAGGACTAGCGGCTGAG. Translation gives CASSIAGLAAE. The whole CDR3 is CASSIAGLAAEQFF.

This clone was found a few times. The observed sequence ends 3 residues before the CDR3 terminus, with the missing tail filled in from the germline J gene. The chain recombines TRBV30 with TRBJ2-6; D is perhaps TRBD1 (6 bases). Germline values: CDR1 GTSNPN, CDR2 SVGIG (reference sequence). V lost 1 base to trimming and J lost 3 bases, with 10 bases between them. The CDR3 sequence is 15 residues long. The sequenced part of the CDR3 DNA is TGTGCCTGGAGTGGATGGACAGTTGGGGCCAACGTC. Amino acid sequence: CAWSGWTVGANV. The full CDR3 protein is CAWSGWTVGANVLTF.

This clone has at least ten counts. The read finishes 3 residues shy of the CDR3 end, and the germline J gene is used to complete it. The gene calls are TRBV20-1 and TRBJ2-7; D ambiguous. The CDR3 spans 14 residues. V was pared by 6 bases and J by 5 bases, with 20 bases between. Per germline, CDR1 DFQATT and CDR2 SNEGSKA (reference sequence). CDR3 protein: CSARSPGQPHEQYF. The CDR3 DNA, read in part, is TGCAGTGCGCGCTCACCGGGTCAGCCCCACGAG.

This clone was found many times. This CDR3 reads CASSAAETQYF. The covered CDR3 bases are TGTGCCAGCAGCGCAGCGGAGACC. The chain has TRBV5-6 and TRBJ2-5; D not certain. The read comes to an end 3 residues before the CDR3 does, leaving the germline J gene to fill in the end. Germline V lookup: CDR1 SGHDT, CDR2 YYEEEE. Trimming shortened V by 4 bases and J by 5 bases, and 6 bases separated the two germline ends. The CDR3 has 11 residues. Looking up the rest from reference TRBV5-6 and TRBJ2-5 gives the full variable domain: DAGVTQSPTHLIKTRGQQVTLRCSPKSGHDTVSWYQQALGQGPQFIFQYYEEEERQRGNFPDRFSGHQFPNYSSELNVNALLLGDSALYLCASSAAETQYFGPGTRLLVL.

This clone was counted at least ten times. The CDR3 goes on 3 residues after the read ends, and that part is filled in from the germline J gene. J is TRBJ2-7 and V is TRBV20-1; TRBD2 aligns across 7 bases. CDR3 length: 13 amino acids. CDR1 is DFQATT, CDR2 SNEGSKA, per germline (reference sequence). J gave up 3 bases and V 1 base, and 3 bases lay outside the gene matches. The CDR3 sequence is CSARGPSGYEQYF. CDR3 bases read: TGCAGTGCTAGAGGTCCTAGCGGCTACGAG.

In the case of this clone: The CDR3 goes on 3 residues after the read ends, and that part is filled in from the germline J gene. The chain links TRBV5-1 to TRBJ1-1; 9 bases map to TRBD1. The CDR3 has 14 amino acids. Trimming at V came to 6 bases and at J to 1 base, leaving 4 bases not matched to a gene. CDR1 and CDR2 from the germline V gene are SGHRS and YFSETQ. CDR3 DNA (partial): TGCGCCAGCACCGGGGACAGGGCGAACACTGAA. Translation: CASTGDRANTE. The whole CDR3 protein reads CASTGDRANTEAFF.

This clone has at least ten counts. CDR3: CASSLVAGELFF. The part of the CDR3 DNA that was read is TGTGCCAGCAGCTTGGTCGCCGGGGAG. The chain uses TRBV5-6 and TRBJ2-2; D gene ambiguous. The CDR3 end lies 3 residues beyond the end of the read and is filled in from the germline J gene. Germline assignment: CDR1 SGHDT and CDR2 YYEEEE. CDR3 size: 12 residues. The V end was cut by 0 bases, the J end by 6 bases, with 3 bases between. The whole variable domain, filled in from reference TRBV5-6 and TRBJ2-2, reads DAGVTQSPTHLIKTRGQQVTLRCSPKSGHDTVSWYQQALGQGPQFIFQYYEEEERQRGNFPDRFSGHQFPNYSSELNVNALLLGDSALYLCASSLVAGELFFGEGSRLTVL.

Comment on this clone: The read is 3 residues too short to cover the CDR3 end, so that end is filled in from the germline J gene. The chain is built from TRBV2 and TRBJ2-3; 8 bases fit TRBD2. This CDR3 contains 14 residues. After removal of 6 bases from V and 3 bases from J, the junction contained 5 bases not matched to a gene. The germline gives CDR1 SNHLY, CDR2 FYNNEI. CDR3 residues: CASRAGVGTDTQYF. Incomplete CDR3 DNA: TGTGCCAGCAGAGCGGGAGTAGGTACAGATACG.

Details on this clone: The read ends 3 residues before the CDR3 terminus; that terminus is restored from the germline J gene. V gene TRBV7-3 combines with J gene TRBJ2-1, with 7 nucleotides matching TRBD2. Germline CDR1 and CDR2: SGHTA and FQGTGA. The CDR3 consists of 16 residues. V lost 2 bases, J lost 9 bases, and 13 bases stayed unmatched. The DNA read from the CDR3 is TGTGCCAGCAGCTTATCGTATGGGGAGGGACTTCCTGAG. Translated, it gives CASSLSYGEGLPE. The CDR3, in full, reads CASSLSYGEGLPEQFF.

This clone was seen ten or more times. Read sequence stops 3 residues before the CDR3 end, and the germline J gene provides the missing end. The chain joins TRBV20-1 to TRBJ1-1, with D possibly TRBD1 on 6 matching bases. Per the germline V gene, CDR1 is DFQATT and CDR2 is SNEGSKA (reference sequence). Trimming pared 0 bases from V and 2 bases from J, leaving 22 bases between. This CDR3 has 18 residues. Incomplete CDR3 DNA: TGCAGTGCTAGAGACGCGGACAGCTTTGGGGGCGGAAACACTGAA. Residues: CSARDADSFGGGNTE. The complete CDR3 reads CSARDADSFGGGNTEAFF.

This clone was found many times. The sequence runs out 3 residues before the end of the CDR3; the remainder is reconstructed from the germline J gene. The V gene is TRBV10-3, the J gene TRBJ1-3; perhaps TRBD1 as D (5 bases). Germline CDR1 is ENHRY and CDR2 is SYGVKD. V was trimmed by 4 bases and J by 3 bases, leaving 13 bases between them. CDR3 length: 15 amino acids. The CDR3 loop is CAISVGQGDGNTIYF. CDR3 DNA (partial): TGTGCCATCAGTGTGGGTCAGGGTGATGGAAACACC.

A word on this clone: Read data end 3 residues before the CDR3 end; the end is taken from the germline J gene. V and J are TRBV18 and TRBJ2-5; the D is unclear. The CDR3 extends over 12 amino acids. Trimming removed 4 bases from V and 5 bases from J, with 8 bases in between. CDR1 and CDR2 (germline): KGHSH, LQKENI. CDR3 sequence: CASSRIGETQYF. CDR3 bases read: TGTGCCAGCTCACGGATCGGGGAGACC. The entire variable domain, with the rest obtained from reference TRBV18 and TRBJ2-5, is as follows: NAGVMQNPRHLVRRRGQEARLRCSPMKGHSHVYWYRQLPEEGLKFMVYLQKENIIDESGMPKERFSAEFPKEGPSILRIQQVVRGDSAAYFCASSRIGETQYFGPGTRLLVL.

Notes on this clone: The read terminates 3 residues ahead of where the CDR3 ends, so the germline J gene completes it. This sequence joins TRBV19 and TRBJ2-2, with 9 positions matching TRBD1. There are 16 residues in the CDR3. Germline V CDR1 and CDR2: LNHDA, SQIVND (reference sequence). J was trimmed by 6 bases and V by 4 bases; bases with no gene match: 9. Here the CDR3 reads CASSTLPGQGSGELFF. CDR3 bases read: TGTGCCAGTAGTACTCTCCCGGGACAGGGTTCCGGGGAG.

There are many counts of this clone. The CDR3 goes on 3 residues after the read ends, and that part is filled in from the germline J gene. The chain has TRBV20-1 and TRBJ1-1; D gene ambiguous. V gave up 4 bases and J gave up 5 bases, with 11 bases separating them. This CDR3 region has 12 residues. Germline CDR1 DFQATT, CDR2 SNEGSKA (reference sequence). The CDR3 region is CSAKSLATEAFF. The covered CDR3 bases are TGCAGTGCTAAATCCCTGGCTACTGAA.

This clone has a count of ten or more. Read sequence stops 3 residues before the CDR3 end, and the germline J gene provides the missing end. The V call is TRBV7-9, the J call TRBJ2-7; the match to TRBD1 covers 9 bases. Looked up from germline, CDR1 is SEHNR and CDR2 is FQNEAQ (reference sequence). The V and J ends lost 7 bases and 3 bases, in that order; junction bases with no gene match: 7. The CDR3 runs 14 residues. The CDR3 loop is CASTPPDRGYEQYF. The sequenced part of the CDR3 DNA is TGTGCCAGCACCCCTCCGGACAGGGGCTACGAG. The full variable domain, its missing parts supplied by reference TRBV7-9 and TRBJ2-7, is DTGVSQNPRHKITKRGQNVTFRCDPISEHNRLYWYRQTLGQGPEFLTYFQNEAQLEKSRLLSDRFSAERPKGSFSTLEIQRTEQGDSAMYLCASTPPDRGYEQYFGPGTRLTVT.

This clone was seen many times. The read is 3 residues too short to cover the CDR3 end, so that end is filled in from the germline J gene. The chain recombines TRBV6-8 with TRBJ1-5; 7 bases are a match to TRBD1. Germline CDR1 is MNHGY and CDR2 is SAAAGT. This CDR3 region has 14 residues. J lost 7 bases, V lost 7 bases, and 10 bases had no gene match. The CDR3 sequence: CASTRDRVVQPQHF. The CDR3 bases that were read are TGTGCCAGCACTCGCGACAGGGTGGTCCAGCCC.

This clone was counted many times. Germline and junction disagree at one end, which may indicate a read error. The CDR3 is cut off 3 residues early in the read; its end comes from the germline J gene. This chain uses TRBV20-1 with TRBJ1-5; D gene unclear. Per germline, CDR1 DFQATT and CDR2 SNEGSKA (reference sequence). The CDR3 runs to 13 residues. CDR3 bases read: TGCAGTGTTAGAAGGCAGGCTGATCAGCCC. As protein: CSVRRQADQP. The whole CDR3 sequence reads CSVRRQADQPQHF.

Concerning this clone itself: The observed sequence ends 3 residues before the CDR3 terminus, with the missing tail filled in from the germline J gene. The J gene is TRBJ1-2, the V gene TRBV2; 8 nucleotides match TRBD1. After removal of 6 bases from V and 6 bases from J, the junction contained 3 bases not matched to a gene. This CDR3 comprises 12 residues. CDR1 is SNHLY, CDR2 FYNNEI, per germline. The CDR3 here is CASSGQGDGYTF. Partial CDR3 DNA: TGTGCCAGCAGCGGACAGGGAGATGGC.

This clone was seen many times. Here the CDR3 reads CASSRTGLNEKLFF. Incomplete CDR3 DNA: TGCGCCAGCAGTCGGACAGGCCTTAATGAAAAA. The chain joins TRBV5-1 to TRBJ1-4; 7 nucleotides match TRBD1. The read halts 3 residues ahead of the CDR3 end, with the missing end drawn from the germline J gene. The CDR3 covers 14 residues. J was trimmed by 4 bases and V by 5 bases; bases with no gene match: 5. Germline CDR1 is SGHRS and CDR2 is YFSETQ.

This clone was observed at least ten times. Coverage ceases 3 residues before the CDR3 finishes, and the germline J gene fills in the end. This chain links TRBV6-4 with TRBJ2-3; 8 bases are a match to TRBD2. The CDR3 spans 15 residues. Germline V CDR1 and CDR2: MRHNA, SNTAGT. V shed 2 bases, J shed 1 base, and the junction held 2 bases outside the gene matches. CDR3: CASSDEAGGTDTQYF. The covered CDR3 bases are TGTGCCAGCAGTGACGAAGCGGGGGGCACAGATACG.

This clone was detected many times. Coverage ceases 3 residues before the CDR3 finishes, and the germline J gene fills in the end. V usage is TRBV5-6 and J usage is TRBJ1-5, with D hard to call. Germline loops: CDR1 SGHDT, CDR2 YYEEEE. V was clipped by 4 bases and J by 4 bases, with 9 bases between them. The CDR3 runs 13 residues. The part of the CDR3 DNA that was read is TGTGCCAGCAGCGGAGGAGGGAATCAGCCC. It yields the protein CASSGGGNQP. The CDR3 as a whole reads CASSGGGNQPQHF.

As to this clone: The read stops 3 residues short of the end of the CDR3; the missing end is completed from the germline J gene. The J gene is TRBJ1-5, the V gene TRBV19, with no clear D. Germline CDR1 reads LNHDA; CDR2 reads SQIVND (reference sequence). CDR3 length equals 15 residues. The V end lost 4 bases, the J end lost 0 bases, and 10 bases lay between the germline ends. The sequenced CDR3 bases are TGTGCCAGTAGTACCGGACTGAATAGCAATCAGCCC. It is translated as CASSTGLNSNQP. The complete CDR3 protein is CASSTGLNSNQPQHF.

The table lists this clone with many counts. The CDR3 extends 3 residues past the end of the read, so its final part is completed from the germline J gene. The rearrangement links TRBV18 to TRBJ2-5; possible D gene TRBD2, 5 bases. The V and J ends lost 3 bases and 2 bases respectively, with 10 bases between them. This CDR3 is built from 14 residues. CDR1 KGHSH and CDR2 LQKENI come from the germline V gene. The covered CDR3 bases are TGTGCCAGCTCACCCCCCGCGGGTCAAGAGACC. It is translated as CASSPPAGQET. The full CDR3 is CASSPPAGQETQYF.

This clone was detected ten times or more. The CDR3 loop reads CAWSVDRDYEQYF. Partial CDR3 DNA: TGTGCCTGGAGTGTGGACAGAGACTACGAG. The rearrangement uses TRBV30 and TRBJ2-7; a weak D match, TRBD1 (6 bases). With the read ending 3 residues before the CDR3 end, the germline J gene is used to fill in that end. Trimming took 0 bases from V and 3 from J, leaving 9 bases between them. The CDR3 sequence is 13 residues long. Germline V CDR1 and CDR2: GTSNPN, SVGIG (reference sequence).

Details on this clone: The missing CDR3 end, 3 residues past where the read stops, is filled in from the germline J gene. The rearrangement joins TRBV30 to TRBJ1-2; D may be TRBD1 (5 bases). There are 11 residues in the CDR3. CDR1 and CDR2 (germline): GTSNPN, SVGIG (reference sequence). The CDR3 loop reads CAWRGTGGYTF. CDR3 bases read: TGTGCCTGGAGGGGGACTGGAGGC.